One and the same sample provided the 22 T cell receptor beta chains below, sequenced in a study of shared clonotypes between healthy human individuals. Only in-frame clones appear in the TCRdb table, and some are missing; sequencing was by immunoSEQ multiplex PCR. The sample has 2 million to 2.5 million clones, roughly 93% seen once. Sample: naive CD4+ T cells from PBMCs. Subset denoted: CD45RA+ positively selected. The receptors come from a man younger than 30 in good health. Some clones in this sample may be carry-over from other donors' samples.

The chain employs TRBV7-2 and TRBJ2-7; 7 bases fit TRBD2. The germline gives CDR1 SGHTA, CDR2 FQGNSA. The CDR3 runs 14 residues. V lost 5 bases to trimming and J lost 6 bases; unmatched junction nucleotides: 10. CDR3 nucleotides: TGTGCCAGCAGCCCAATTGCGGGGGTCGCCGAGCAGTACTTC. This sequence encodes CASSPIAGVAEQYF.

This chain uses TRBV28 with TRBJ2-3; perhaps TRBD1 as D (6 bases). The CDR3 is made up of 15 amino acids. The V and J ends lost 5 bases and 1 base respectively, with 13 bases between them. Germline V gene sequence: CDR1 MDHEN, CDR2 SYDVKM. The CDR3 is CASSRTGFGTDTQYF. CDR3 nucleotide sequence: TGTGCCAGCAGTCGCACAGGGTTTGGCACAGATACGCAGTATTTT.

The genes are TRBV28 and TRBJ1-5; 7 nucleotides agree with TRBD1. After removal of 4 bases from V and 4 bases from J, the junction contained 10 bases not matched to a gene. Germline CDR1 MDHEN, CDR2 SYDVKM. The CDR3 has 16 amino acids. Written as DNA, the CDR3 is TGTGCCAGCAGTTCTCCGGGACAGAGGGTTAATCAGCCCCAGCATTTT. Protein sequence: CASSSPGQRVNQPQHF. Looking up the rest from reference TRBV28 and TRBJ1-5 gives the full variable domain: DVKVTQSSRYLVKRTGEKVFLECVQDMDHENMFWYRQDPGLGLRLIYFSYDVKMKEKGDIPEGYSVSREKKERFSLILESASTNQTSMYLCASSSPGQRVNQPQHFGDGTRLSIL.

The chain combines TRBV5-1 with TRBJ2-1; 11 nucleotides align to TRBD2. This CDR3 has 14 residues. V dropped 1 base and J dropped 10; count of bases not matched to a gene: 4. From germline, CDR1 is SGHRS and CDR2 YFSETQ. The CDR3 DNA reads TGCGCCAGCAGCTTGCTGGGACTAGCGGAGGAGCAGTTCTTC. Protein product: CASSLLGLAEEQFF.

A note on this clone: One junction end disagrees with the germline gene, perhaps due to a read error. Other nucleotide sequences from this sample produce the same CDR3. The V gene is TRBV6-1, the J gene TRBJ2-3; D is possibly TRBD1 (5 bases). Germline V CDR1 and CDR2: MNHNS, SASEGT. This CDR3 has 12 residues. CDR3 sequence: CASSGGTGTQYF. Here the CDR3 DNA reads TGTGCCAGCAGTGGAGGCACAGGTACGCAGTATTTT.

The chain couples TRBV28 to TRBJ2-2; 11 bases map to TRBD1. V was clipped by 1 base and J by 6 bases; unmatched bases: 13. Germline CDR1 reads MDHEN; CDR2 reads SYDVKM. The CDR3 covers 19 residues. CDR3 DNA: TGTGCCAGCAGTTTATTTATGCGGGACAGGGGGTTGATTGCCGGGGAGCTGTTTTTT. It translates to CASSLFMRDRGLIAGELFF.

V and J are TRBV4-2 and TRBJ1-5; perhaps TRBD1 as D (6 bases). Germline CDR1 and CDR2: LGHNA and YNFKEQ. This CDR3 comprises 14 residues. Trimming removed 1 base at V and 2 bases at J, with 6 bases between. CDR3 DNA sequence: TGTGCCAGCAGCCAAGGACAGGGCAATCAGCCCCAGCATTTT. Residues: CASSQGQGNQPQHF.

The chain has TRBV10-3 and TRBJ1-1; unclear D gene. Germline loops: CDR1 ENHRY, CDR2 SYGVKD. CDR3 size: 16 residues. Trimming cost V 0 bases and J 1 base, with 12 bases left between them. CDR3 coding DNA: TGTGCCATCAGTGAGTCTGCGATCCGGGGGAACACTGAAGCTTTCTTT. Amino acids: CAISESAIRGNTEAFF.

The chain couples TRBV6-5 to TRBJ2-3; 9 bases fit TRBD2. Germline CDR1 reads MNHEY; CDR2 reads SVGAGI. CDR3 size: 15 residues. V shed 2 bases, J shed 5 bases, and the junction held 5 bases outside the gene matches. Here the CDR3 DNA reads TGTGCCAGCAGTTACCTAGCGGGGATTATAGATACGCAGTATTTT. This codes for CASSYLAGIIDTQYF.

The genes are TRBV6-1 and TRBJ2-7; D is possibly TRBD2 (6 bases). The V gene lost 8 bases and the J gene lost 4 bases, with 15 bases spanning the gap. The CDR3 is made up of 13 amino acids. Germline assignment: CDR1 MNHNS and CDR2 SASEGT. The CDR3 spells CASLVEGSYEQYF. In nucleotides, the CDR3 is TGTGCCAGCTTAGTGGAGGGGAGTTACGAGCAGTACTTC.

This rearrangement joins TRBV4-2 to TRBJ2-7; D is undetermined. The CDR3 is made up of 15 amino acids. Germline V gene data show CDR1 as LGHNA and CDR2 as YNFKEQ. The V gene lost 7 bases and the J gene lost 0 bases, with 16 bases spanning the gap. Here the CDR3 reads CASTRSPGNSYEQYF. The CDR3 nucleotides are TGTGCCAGCACCCGGAGTCCGGGTAACTCCTACGAGCAGTACTTC.

This chain links TRBV28 with TRBJ2-1; the D is unclear. Trimming took 8 bases from V and 1 from J, leaving 15 bases between them. CDR3 length: 15 amino acids. The germline V gene encodes CDR1 MDHEN and CDR2 SYDVKM. The CDR3 coding sequence is TGTGCCAGCGGGCCGACCGCCAAATCCTACAATGAGCAGTTCTTC. It specifies CASGPTAKSYNEQFF.

This chain joins TRBV27 and TRBJ2-1; the match to TRBD2 covers 10 bases. The trim removed 6 bases at V and 7 bases at J, leaving 9 bases unmatched. This CDR3 spans 15 amino acids. CDR1 is MNHEY, CDR2 SMNVEV, per germline (reference sequence). The DNA for the CDR3 is TGTGCCAGCAGACTTCTAGCGGGAGAAGTTAATGAGCAGTTCTTC. Protein sequence: CASRLLAGEVNEQFF.

The V and J genes are TRBV5-4 and TRBJ1-4, with D uncertain. The germline V gene encodes CDR1 SGHNT and CDR2 YYREEE (reference sequence). The V gene lost 4 bases and the J gene lost 10 bases, with 8 bases spanning the gap. The CDR3 spans 11 residues. The CDR3 DNA follows: TGTGCCAGCAGCATGGCTGGAAAACTGTTTTTT. This sequence encodes CASSMAGKLFF.

V usage is TRBV29-1 and J usage is TRBJ2-1; 10 nucleotides line up with TRBD2. Germline assignment: CDR1 SQVTM and CDR2 ANQGSEA. V was pared by 4 bases and J by 7 bases, with 7 bases of the junction left unmatched. The CDR3 sequence is 14 residues long. In nucleotides, the CDR3 is TGCAGCGTTGTAGCAGCGGGAGGGCCAAATGAGCAGTTCTTC. Encoded protein: CSVVAAGGPNEQFF.

The chain joins TRBV20-1 to TRBJ2-3, with D uncertain. Germline CDR1 DFQATT, CDR2 SNEGSKA (reference sequence). V lost 6 bases to trimming and J lost 5 bases, with 9 bases between them. This CDR3 spans 11 amino acids. For the CDR3, the DNA is TGCAGTGCGGTCCTGGTAGATACGCAGTATTTT. Protein sequence: CSAVLVDTQYF.

This clone occurred once. CDR3 sequence: CASSPRVEQYF. The CDR3 coding sequence is TGTGCCAGCTCACCAAGGGTAGAGCAGTACTTC. The V gene is TRBV18, the J gene TRBJ2-7; D ambiguous. This CDR3 has 11 amino acids. The V gene's germline CDR1 is KGHSH and CDR2 LQKENI. V shed 2 bases and J shed 7 bases, with 6 bases lying between them. The whole variable domain, filled in from reference TRBV18 and TRBJ2-7, reads NAGVMQNPRHLVRRRGQEARLRCSPMKGHSHVYWYRQLPEEGLKFMVYLQKENIIDESGMPKERFSAEFPKEGPSILRIQQVVRGDSAAYFCASSPRVEQYFGPGTRLTVT.

J is TRBJ2-7 and V is TRBV5-4; unclear D gene. The CDR3 is made up of 12 amino acids. Between the trimmed V and J ends, which lost 0 bases and 6 bases, there was a span of 7 bases. Per germline, CDR1 SGHNT and CDR2 YYREEE (reference sequence). CDR3 coding DNA: TGTGCCAGCAGCTTGGACTTCTCCGAGCAGTACTTC. Its translation is CASSLDFSEQYF.

J is TRBJ2-3 and V is TRBV6-6, with D possibly being TRBD1 (5 bases). V lost 0 bases and J 4 bases, leaving 8 bases between the germline ends. Looked up from germline, CDR1 is MNHNY and CDR2 is SVGAGI (reference sequence). This CDR3 is built from 14 residues. The CDR3 DNA sequence: TGTGCCAGCAGTTACTCCAGGGTTTCAGATACGCAGTATTTT. Amino acid sequence: CASSYSRVSDTQYF.

The J gene is TRBJ2-5, the V gene TRBV5-1; D perhaps matches TRBD2 (5 bases). CDR3 length equals 13 residues. Trimming shortened V by 4 bases and J by 5 bases, and 12 bases separated the two germline ends. Germline V gives CDR1 SGHRS, CDR2 YFSETQ. CDR3 sequence: CASSRRGDETQYF. DNA for the CDR3: TGCGCCAGCAGCCGACGGGGTGACGAGACCCAGTACTTC.

A single count supports this clone. The chain joins TRBV20-1 to TRBJ2-7; perhaps TRBD1 as D (5 bases). CDR1 DFQATT and CDR2 SNEGSKA come from the germline V gene (reference sequence). The CDR3 length is 11 residues. Trimming pared 5 bases from V and 5 bases from J, leaving 10 bases between. The CDR3 nucleotides read TGCAGTGCTGCCAGGGAAAACGAGCAGTACTTC. Translation: CSAARENEQYF.

CDR3 in amino acids: CASNKDGYNQPQHF. CDR3 DNA sequence: TGTGCCAGCAACAAGGACGGCTACAATCAGCCCCAGCATTTT. The chain links TRBV27 to TRBJ1-5; the D is unclear. Trimming took off 7 bases at V and 3 bases at J, with 13 bases between the two ends. Per germline, CDR1 MNHEY and CDR2 SMNVEV (reference sequence). This CDR3 spans 14 amino acids.